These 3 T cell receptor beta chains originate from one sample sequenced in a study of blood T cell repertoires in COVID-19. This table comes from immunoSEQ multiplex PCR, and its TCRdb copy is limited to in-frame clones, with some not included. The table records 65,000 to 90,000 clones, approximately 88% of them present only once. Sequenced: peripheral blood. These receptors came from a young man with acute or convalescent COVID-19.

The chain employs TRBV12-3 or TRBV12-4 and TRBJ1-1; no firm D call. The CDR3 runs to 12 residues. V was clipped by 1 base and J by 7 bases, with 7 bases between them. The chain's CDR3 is CASSLGQVEAFF. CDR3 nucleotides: TGTGCCAGCAGTTTAGGTCAGGTTGAAGCTTTCTTT.

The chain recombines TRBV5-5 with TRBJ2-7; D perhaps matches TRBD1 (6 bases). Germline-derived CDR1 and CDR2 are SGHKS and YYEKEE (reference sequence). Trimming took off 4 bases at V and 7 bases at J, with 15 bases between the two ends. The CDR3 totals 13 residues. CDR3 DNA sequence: TGTGCCAGCAGCCTCGGGACATCCCAGGAGCAGTACTTC. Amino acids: CASSLGTSQEQYF.

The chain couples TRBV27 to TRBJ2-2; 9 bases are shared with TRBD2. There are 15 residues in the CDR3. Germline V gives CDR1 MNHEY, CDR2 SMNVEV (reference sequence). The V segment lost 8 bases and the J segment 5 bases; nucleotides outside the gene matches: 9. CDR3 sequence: CASGSSGSGTGELFF. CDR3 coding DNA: TGTGCCAGCGGGAGTAGCGGGAGTGGAACCGGGGAGCTGTTTTTT.